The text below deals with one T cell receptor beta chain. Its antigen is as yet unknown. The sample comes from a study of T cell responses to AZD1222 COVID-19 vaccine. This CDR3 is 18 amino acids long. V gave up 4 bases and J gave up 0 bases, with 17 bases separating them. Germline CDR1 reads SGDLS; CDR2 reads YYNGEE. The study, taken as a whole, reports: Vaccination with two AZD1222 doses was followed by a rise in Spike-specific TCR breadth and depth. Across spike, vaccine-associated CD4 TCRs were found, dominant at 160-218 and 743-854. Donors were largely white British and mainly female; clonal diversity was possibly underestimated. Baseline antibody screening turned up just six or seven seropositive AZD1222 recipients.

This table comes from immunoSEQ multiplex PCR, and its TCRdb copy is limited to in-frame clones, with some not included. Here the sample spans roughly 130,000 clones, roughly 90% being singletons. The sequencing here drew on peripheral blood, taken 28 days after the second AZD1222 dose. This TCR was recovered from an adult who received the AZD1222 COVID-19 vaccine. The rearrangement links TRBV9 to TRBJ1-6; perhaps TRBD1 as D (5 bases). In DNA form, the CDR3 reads TGTGCCAGCAGCATCTCGGACACCTTGAGCTCCTATAATTCACCCCTCCACTTT. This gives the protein CASSISDTLSSYNSPLHF.